A single sample gave rise to the 23 T cell receptor beta chains below, sequenced in a study of T-cell memory formation after mild COVID-19. TCRdb passed the 5' RACE reads through MiXCR, listing each CDR3 protein once. The table shows over 95,000 distinct CDR3 sequences, with about 20% occurring only once. Material: PBMCs or a T cell subset sorted from them (not recorded which). The receptors were sampled from a man aged 18 to 29 who had mild COVID-19 (a few samples of this study predate the infection). Cell type and time point are not known.

In its sample, this clonotype was seen a few times. V is TRBV25-1 and J is TRBJ2-3; 7 positions match TRBD1. CDR1 and CDR2 (germline): MGHDK, SYGVNS. This CDR3 is built from 14 residues. With V trimmed by 8 bases and J by 5 bases, 10 bases remained unmatched. CDR3 region: CASSRQGMGDTQYF. The DNA for the CDR3 is TGTGCCAGCTCCCGACAGGGTATGGGAGATACGCAGTATTTT. The variable domain in full, with the rest retrieved from reference TRBV25-1 and TRBJ2-3, is EADIYQTPRYLVIGTGKKITLECSQTMGHDKMYWYQQDPGMELHLIHYSYGVNSTEKGDLSSESTVSRIRTEHFPLTLESARPSHTSQYLCASSRQGMGDTQYFGPGTRLTVL.

This clonotype was seen once. The chain couples TRBV7-8 to TRBJ2-1, with 14 bases fitting TRBD2. Trimming took 1 base from V and 6 from J; bases not matched to a gene: 5. The CDR3 runs 17 residues. Germline CDR1 reads SGHVS; CDR2 reads FQNEAQ. CDR3 loop: CASSLETSGGGSNEQFF. The CDR3 DNA follows: TGTGCCAGCAGCTTAGAGACTAGCGGGGGGGGGAGCAATGAGCAGTTCTTC.

This clonotype was seen a single time. The V gene is TRBV28, the J gene TRBJ2-3; TRBD2 agrees at 12 bases. The CDR3 contains 18 residues. Looked up from germline, CDR1 is MDHEN and CDR2 is SYDVKM. J lost 0 bases, V lost 3 bases, and 7 bases had no gene match. The CDR3 DNA sequence: TGTGCCAGCAGTTTTCATACTAGCGGGGGGTCTAGCACAGATACGCAGTATTTT. This codes for CASSFHTSGGSSTDTQYF.

There are a few counts of this clonotype. V usage is TRBV29-1 and J usage is TRBJ2-5; TRBD2 matches at 12 bases. CDR1 and CDR2 from the germline V gene are SQVTM and ANQGSEA. The J segment lost 2 bases and the V segment lost 6 bases, leaving 4 bases of the junction unmatched. The CDR3 covers 14 residues. The CDR3 region has the DNA TGCAGCGTCGGACTAGCGGGGATACAAGAGACCCAGTACTTC. Its translation is CSVGLAGIQETQYF.

The gene calls are TRBV6-2 or TRBV6-3 and TRBJ1-1, with 8 bases matching TRBD1. The J segment lost 1 base and the V segment lost 8 bases, leaving 15 bases of the junction unmatched. Germline V gene lookup returns CDR1 MNHEY and CDR2 SVGEGT. The CDR3 loop spans 17 amino acids. This chain's CDR3 is CASDSDRVRSPNTEAFF. The CDR3 DNA follows: TGTGCCAGCGATTCGGACAGGGTACGATCCCCGAACACTGAAGCTTTCTTT.

This clonotype was recorded at least ten times. The chain carries TRBV6-2 or TRBV6-3 and TRBJ2-7; D may be TRBD1 (6 bases). The V end lost 7 bases, the J end lost 5 bases, and 18 bases lay between the germline ends. The CDR3 runs to 14 residues. Germline V gene lookup returns CDR1 MNHEY and CDR2 SVGEGT. The CDR3 DNA reads TGTGCCAGCATCCACAGGGACCCCGGGGACGAGCAGTACGTC. This encodes CASIHRDPGDEQYV.

This clonotype showed up just a few times. The chain couples TRBV7-6 to TRBJ2-3; the match to TRBD2 covers 9 bases. Trimming took 5 bases from V and 6 from J; bases not matched to a gene: 15. Germline V gene data show CDR1 as SGHVS and CDR2 as FNYEAQ. The CDR3 has 17 amino acids. The CDR3 DNA sequence: TGTGCCAGCAGCCCTAGGACGGCGGGGGGGCCCGCGGATACGCAGTATTTT. Translated, it gives CASSPRTAGGPADTQYF.

The chain is built from TRBV29-1 and TRBJ1-4, with unresolved D. V was clipped by 4 bases and J by 5 bases, with 17 bases between them. Germline V gene sequence: CDR1 SQVTM, CDR2 ANQGSEA. The CDR3 totals 15 residues. The CDR3 DNA follows: TGCAGCGTTGTTGGGGATTTTCAGAGCAATGAAAAACTGTTTTTT. Its protein product is CSVVGDFQSNEKLFF.

The chain recombines TRBV4-3 with TRBJ1-4; D call uncertain. The germline V and J ends were trimmed by 2 bases and 3 bases, with 4 bases remaining between them. Germline CDR1 LGHNA, CDR2 YSLEER. This CDR3 comprises 13 residues. CDR3 sequence reads: CASSQRANEKLFF. CDR3 coding DNA: TGCGCCAGCAGCCAAAGGGCTAATGAAAAACTGTTTTTT.

A few counts support this clonotype. The rearrangement joins TRBV5-1 to TRBJ2-3; 7 bases map to TRBD2. Germline CDR1 reads SGHRS; CDR2 reads YFSETQ. The CDR3 totals 15 residues. J gave up 0 bases and V 1 base, and 2 bases lay outside the gene matches. The CDR3 sequence is CASSLLAESTDTQYF. In nucleotides, the CDR3 is TGCGCCAGCAGCTTGCTAGCGGAGAGCACAGATACGCAGTATTTT.

This chain uses TRBV4-1 with TRBJ2-2, with D tentatively TRBD1 or TRBD2 (6 bases each). Per germline, CDR1 MGHRA and CDR2 YSYEKL. The germline V and J ends were trimmed by 3 bases and 1 base, with 15 bases remaining between them. The CDR3 length is 17 residues. CDR3 loop: CASSHPRGRKNTGELFF. CDR3 in DNA: TGCGCCAGCAGCCACCCCCGGGGGCGGAAGAACACCGGGGAGCTGTTTTTT.

This clonotype was seen at least ten times. V gene TRBV19 combines with J gene TRBJ2-1, with 12 positions matching TRBD2. Trimming at V came to 9 bases and at J to 4 bases, leaving 4 bases not matched to a gene. Germline V gene lookup returns CDR1 LNHDA and CDR2 SQIVND (reference sequence). CDR3 length equals 14 residues. As DNA, the CDR3 is TGTGCCAGCACAGGACTAGCGGGGTACAATGAGCAGTTCTTC. Translation: CASTGLAGYNEQFF.

As regards this clonotype: One end of the junction does not line up with germline, which may come from a read error. The chain employs TRBV7-9 and TRBJ1-1; D remains ambiguous. Germline CDR1 reads SEHNR; CDR2 reads FQNEAQ (reference sequence). The length of the CDR3 is 15 residues. The CDR3 region has the DNA TGTGCCAGCAGCCCGGGGAGGGTCTTGAACACTGAAGCTTCCTTT. It translates to CASSPGRVLNTEASF.

In this sample, this clonotype turned up many times. The chain combines TRBV7-8 with TRBJ1-2, with 8 positions matching TRBD1. The length of the CDR3 is 14 residues. J was trimmed by 8 bases and V by 4 bases; bases with no gene match: 9. Looked up from germline, CDR1 is SGHVS and CDR2 is FQNEAQ. The CDR3 sequence is CASSSGQGVDGYTF. The CDR3 region has the DNA TGTGCCAGCAGCTCCGGACAGGGAGTGGACGGCTACACCTTC.

A few counts support this clonotype. This chain joins TRBV6-2 or TRBV6-3 and TRBJ2-1; 9 nucleotides match TRBD1. Losses at the gene ends were 5 bases for V and 5 bases for J; bases not matched to a gene: 10. The CDR3 runs 16 residues. Germline values: CDR1 MNHEY, CDR2 SVGEGT. Here the CDR3 reads CASSPLRDRVDNEQFF. As DNA, the CDR3 is TGTGCCAGCAGTCCCCTCCGGGACAGGGTGGACAATGAGCAGTTCTTC.

This clonotype was picked up a small number of times. This chain joins TRBV14 and TRBJ2-1; D uncertain. The V and J ends lost 4 bases and 0 bases respectively, with 13 bases between them. The germline CDR1 and CDR2 sequences are SGHDN and FVKESK. This CDR3 is built from 16 residues. Here the CDR3 DNA reads TGTGCCAGCAGCCCCTGGTCCAGGAGCTCCTACAATGAGCAGTTCTTC. Translation: CASSPWSRSSYNEQFF.

Only one count was recorded for this clonotype. The chain's CDR3 is CASSLWTSGVDEQFF. The CDR3 DNA reads TGTGCCAGCAGCTTATGGACTAGCGGGGTCGATGAGCAGTTCTTC. The rearrangement links TRBV7-9 to TRBJ2-1; 12 bases fit TRBD2. The CDR3 extends over 15 amino acids. V lost 2 bases and J lost 8; bases outside the gene matches: 4. Per the germline V gene, CDR1 is SEHNR and CDR2 is FQNEAQ (reference sequence).

The J gene is TRBJ2-1, the V gene TRBV2; 8 nucleotides match TRBD1. J lost 2 bases, V lost 2 bases, and 8 bases had no gene match. Germline V lookup: CDR1 SNHLY, CDR2 FYNNEI. The CDR3 spans 17 residues. The CDR3 sequence: CASSEISRQGPYNEQFF. The CDR3 coding sequence is TGTGCCAGCAGTGAAATCTCTCGACAGGGGCCCTACAATGAGCAGTTCTTC. Drawing the rest from reference TRBV2 and TRBJ2-1, the complete variable domain is EPEVTQTPSHQVTQMGQEVILRCVPISNHLYFYWYRQILGQKVEFLVSFYNNEISEKSEIFDDQFSVERPDGSNFTLKIRSTKLEDSAMYFCASSEISRQGPYNEQFFGPGTRLTVL.

This clonotype was detected many times. This rearrangement joins TRBV7-9 to TRBJ2-5; tentative D call: TRBD1 (7 bases). CDR3 length: 14 amino acids. The germline gives CDR1 SEHNR, CDR2 FQNEAQ (reference sequence). Trimming left V 3 bases short and J 7 bases short, with 15 bases between. This CDR3 reads CASSFVRGEGTQYF. DNA for the CDR3: TGTGCCAGCAGCTTCGTCAGGGGGGAAGGGACCCAGTACTTC.

The chain is built from TRBV29-1 and TRBJ1-1; a weak D match, TRBD1 (5 bases). Trimming cost V 3 bases and J 5 bases, with 13 bases left between them. The germline gives CDR1 SQVTM, CDR2 ANQGSEA. The CDR3 length is 13 residues. The CDR3 protein is CSVDRVQETEAFF. The CDR3 DNA sequence: TGCAGCGTTGACAGGGTACAAGAAACTGAAGCTTTCTTT.

CDR3 sequence: CASSFGTALNTIYF. The CDR3 bases are TGTGCCAGCAGTTTCGGGACAGCTCTAAACACCATATATTTT. This chain connects TRBV12-3 or TRBV12-4 to TRBJ1-3; 7 nucleotides align to TRBD1. The CDR3 totals 14 residues. Germline trimming cut 3 bases from V and 6 bases from J; bases unmatched to any gene: 5.

The J gene is TRBJ2-7, the V gene TRBV20-1; the D is unclear. Germline V CDR1 and CDR2: DFQATT, SNEGSKA (reference sequence). V lost 4 bases and J 4 bases, leaving 20 bases between the germline ends. The CDR3 extends over 15 amino acids. CDR3 region: CSATFRAPSKYEQYF. The CDR3 DNA reads as TGCAGTGCTACGTTCCGGGCTCCGAGTAAGTACGAGCAGTACTTC.

In this sample, this clonotype turned up a few times. This chain links TRBV5-1 with TRBJ2-2; D is uncertain. The CDR3 has 16 residues. Trimming shortened V by 4 bases and J by 1 base, and 14 bases separated the two germline ends. Per the germline V gene, CDR1 is SGHRS and CDR2 is YFSETQ. The DNA for the CDR3 is TGCGCCAGCAGCCACTTCCACACAGTGAACACCGGGGAGCTGTTTTTT. This encodes CASSHFHTVNTGELFF.